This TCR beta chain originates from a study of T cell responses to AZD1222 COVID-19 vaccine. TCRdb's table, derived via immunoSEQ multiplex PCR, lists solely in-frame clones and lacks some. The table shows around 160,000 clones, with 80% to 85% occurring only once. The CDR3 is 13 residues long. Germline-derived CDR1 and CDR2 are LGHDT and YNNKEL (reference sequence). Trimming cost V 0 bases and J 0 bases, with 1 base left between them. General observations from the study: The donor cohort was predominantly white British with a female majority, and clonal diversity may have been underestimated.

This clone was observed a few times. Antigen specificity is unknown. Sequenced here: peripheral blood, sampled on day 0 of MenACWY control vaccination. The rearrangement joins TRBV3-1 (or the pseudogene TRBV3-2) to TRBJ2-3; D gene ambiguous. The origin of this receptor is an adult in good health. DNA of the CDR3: TGTGCCAGCAGCCAAGACAGCACAGATACGCAGTATTTT. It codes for CASSQDSTDTQYF.